A single sample gave rise to the 19 T cell receptor beta chains below, sequenced in a study of T cells after yellow fever vaccination (dated by TCRdb to between 2019 and 2020). This specimen's treatment or condition label, interpreted: live attenuated yellow fever vaccine strain. Libraries were prepared through 5' RACE. TCRdb shows the sequencer as Illumina NovaSeq 6000. TCRdb trimmed public reads at Q25 via fastp, called clones via MiXCR and kept in-frame beta chains. Every entry covers one CDR3 protein and lists the most common genes and DNA from its rows. The sample profile shows 250,000 to 300,000 distinct CDR3 sequences; about 5.2% of them were found once. The top ten constitute roughly 3% of the sample. Here the sequenced sample was CD4+ T cells sorted from PBMCs, taken on the day of the yellow fever booster vaccination. These receptors were taken from a man aged 18 to 29 who received the YFV17D yellow fever vaccine.

This clonotype showed up many times. CDR3 DNA: TGTGCCACTCGTTATCGGGGAAACTATGGCTACACCTTC. This encodes CATRYRGNYGYTF. This rearrangement joins TRBV12-3 or TRBV12-4 to TRBJ1-2; D is unclear. Trimming removed 10 bases from V and 2 bases from J, with 14 bases in between. This CDR3 has 13 amino acids.

This sequence joins TRBV7-2 and TRBJ2-7; D is ambiguous. The CDR3 spans 13 residues. Germline V gene data show CDR1 as SGHTA and CDR2 as FQGNSA. Trimming took off 5 bases at V and 3 bases at J, with 11 bases between the two ends. In nucleotides, the CDR3 is TGTGCCAGCAGCCAAGTAACGGGCTACGAGCAGTACTTC. Protein: CASSQVTGYEQYF.

This clonotype came up many times. As DNA, the CDR3 is TGCGCCAGCAGCTTTTCCGGGCAGGGCAATGAGCAGTTCTTC. Translated: CASSFSGQGNEQFF. V gene TRBV5-1 combines with J gene TRBJ2-1, with D tentatively TRBD1 (5 bases). The CDR3 has 14 amino acids. V dropped 2 bases and J dropped 6 bases, with 12 bases sitting between them. Germline-derived CDR1 and CDR2 are SGHRS and YFSETQ. Combining the CDR3 with reference TRBV5-1 and TRBJ2-1 gives the whole variable domain KAGVTQTPRYLIKTRGQQVTLSCSPISGHRSVSWYQQTPGQGLQFLFEYFSETQRNKGNFPGRFSGRQFSNSRSEMNVSTLELGDSALYLCASSFSGQGNEQFFGPGTRLTVL.

In its sample, this clonotype was seen many times. The rearrangement joins TRBV6-6 to TRBJ2-1, with 7 bases that match TRBD1. CDR3 size: 17 residues. From germline, CDR1 is MNHNY and CDR2 SVGAGI (reference sequence). The V segment lost 5 bases and the J segment 0 bases; nucleotides outside the gene matches: 10. Here the CDR3 reads CASSPSRTGSSYNEQFF. The CDR3 bases are TGTGCCAGCAGTCCCTCGAGGACAGGTAGCTCCTACAATGAGCAGTTCTTC.

This clonotype was counted a few times. The DNA of the CDR3 is TGTGCCAGCAGCTTGTTTAAGGGGCCAACTAGCACAGATACGCAGTATTTT. Protein sequence: CASSLFKGPTSTDTQYF. The chain has TRBV5-4 and TRBJ2-3; D might be TRBD1 (5 bases). Trimming shortened V by 1 base and J by 0 bases, and 15 bases separated the two germline ends. This CDR3 contains 17 residues. The germline CDR1 and CDR2 sequences are SGHNT and YYREEE (reference sequence).

In its sample, this clonotype was seen a few times. A much bigger clone sits one base away, suggesting this may be a read error. J is TRBJ2-2 and V is TRBV11-3; no definite D call. Germline assignment: CDR1 SGHNT and CDR2 YENEEA. The CDR3 has 14 residues. The ends were cut back, 1 base at V and 1 base at J, with 4 bases in the middle. The CDR3 nucleotides read TGTGCCAGCAGCTTAGTACAGAACACCGGGGAGCTGTTTTTT. Protein: CASSLVQNTGELFF.

This clonotype was observed many times. V and J are TRBV7-8 and TRBJ1-2, with D possibly matching TRBD1 (6 bases). This CDR3 is 13 amino acids long. V gave up 5 bases and J gave up 8 bases, with 15 bases separating them. Germline V lookup: CDR1 SGHVS, CDR2 FQNEAQ. The DNA for the CDR3 is TGTGCCAGCAGCCGGGCAGGGGAACTAGGCTACACCTTC. It translates to CASSRAGELGYTF.

This clonotype was counted at least ten times. V and J are TRBV29-1 and TRBJ2-5; D unresolved. The CDR3 contains 12 residues. V lost 6 bases to trimming and J lost 5 bases, with 13 bases between them. From germline, CDR1 is SQVTM and CDR2 ANQGSEA. The CDR3 loop is CSVSPPAETQYF. CDR3 nucleotide sequence: TGCAGCGTATCCCCCCCCGCGGAGACCCAGTACTTC.

The chain carries TRBV24-1 and TRBJ1-6; tentatively, D is TRBD1 (6 bases). This CDR3 comprises 13 residues. Germline V CDR1 and CDR2: KGHDR, SFDVKD. V was trimmed by 5 bases and J by 7 bases, leaving 8 bases between them. The CDR3 coding sequence is TGTGCCACCAGTGCTACAGGGAATTCACCCCTCCACTTT. This sequence encodes CATSATGNSPLHF.

This clonotype was counted between two and nine times. The rearrangement links TRBV29-1 to TRBJ1-1; D is undetermined. The CDR3 spans 14 residues. Trimming took 6 bases from V and 6 from J, leaving 20 bases between them. CDR1 SQVTM and CDR2 ANQGSEA come from the germline V gene. The CDR3 loop is CSVRLPGRSSEAFF. The CDR3 DNA sequence: TGCAGCGTCCGCCTTCCCGGTCGGAGTTCTGAAGCTTTCTTT.

The chain combines TRBV9 with TRBJ1-2; TRBD1 might be the D (5 bases). Per the germline V gene, CDR1 is SGDLS and CDR2 is YYNGEE. Deletions cut 0 bases from V and 2 bases from J, with 20 bases between. The CDR3 loop spans 18 amino acids. The CDR3: CASSVGVFGDGRNYGYTF. As DNA, the CDR3 is TGTGCCAGCAGCGTAGGGGTATTCGGGGACGGGAGAAACTATGGCTACACCTTC.

The CDR3 coding sequence is TGTGCCAGCAGCTCCGGGACGCACGTCAAAAACATTCAGTACTTC. It yields the protein CASSSGTHVKNIQYF. V gene TRBV5-5 combines with J gene TRBJ2-4; either TRBD1 or TRBD2 may supply D (5 bases each). The V end lost 3 bases, the J end lost 3 bases, and 13 bases lay between the germline ends. This CDR3 is 15 amino acids long. Germline V gene lookup returns CDR1 SGHKS and CDR2 YYEKEE (reference sequence).

This clonotype was seen at least ten times. The chain uses TRBV12-3 or TRBV12-4 and TRBJ1-4; 7 nucleotides match TRBD1. V gave up 6 bases and J gave up 8 bases; unmatched junction bases: 9. The CDR3 runs 14 residues. CDR3 sequence reads: CASRDNRGGEKLFF. The CDR3 bases are TGTGCCAGCAGAGACAACAGGGGAGGCGAAAAACTGTTTTTT.

This clonotype was seen at least ten times. The chain uses TRBV27 and TRBJ1-1; D unclear. The CDR3 is 13 amino acids. With 3 bases removed from V and 1 base from J, the gap between germline ends came to 6 bases. Germline V lookup: CDR1 MNHEY, CDR2 SMNVEV (reference sequence). The CDR3 sequence is CASSFRRNTEAFF. CDR3 coding DNA: TGTGCCAGCAGTTTCAGACGGAACACTGAAGCTTTCTTT.

This clonotype came up a few times. The chain uses TRBV3-1 and TRBJ2-2; D ambiguous. V lost 1 base to trimming and J lost 6 bases, with 15 bases between them. Germline V gene sequence: CDR1 LGHDT, CDR2 YNNKEL (reference sequence). The CDR3 has 16 residues. The CDR3 protein is CASSQGALRGAGELFF. In nucleotides, the CDR3 is TGTGCCAGCAGCCAAGGGGCTCTACGTGGCGCCGGGGAGCTGTTTTTT.

The chain joins TRBV4-1 to TRBJ2-7, with TRBD1 matching over 11 bases. V was clipped by 3 bases and J by 6 bases; unmatched bases: 13. This CDR3 region has 17 residues. Germline loops: CDR1 MGHRA, CDR2 YSYEKL. This chain's CDR3 is CASSHPIRTGGRTEQYF. The CDR3, as DNA: TGCGCCAGCAGCCATCCAATTAGGACAGGGGGCCGAACCGAGCAGTACTTC.

In its sample, this clonotype was seen many times. The CDR3 nucleotides are TGCAGCGTTGAAGGGACAGGGCCTGAAGCTTTCTTT. This sequence encodes CSVEGTGPEAFF. The chain links TRBV29-1 to TRBJ1-1; 8 nucleotides align to TRBD1. CDR1 and CDR2 (germline): SQVTM, ANQGSEA. The length of the CDR3 is 12 residues. V lost 1 base to trimming and J lost 6 bases; unmatched junction nucleotides: 1.

The V and J genes are TRBV15 and TRBJ2-5, with D perhaps assigned TRBD1 or TRBD2 (5 bases each). Germline CDR1 is LNHNV and CDR2 is YYDKDF (reference sequence). V was shortened by 2 bases and J by 7 bases, with 14 bases between the two germline ends. The CDR3 has 14 residues. The chain's CDR3 is CATSRSGPTRTQYF. The CDR3 DNA is TGTGCCACCAGCAGATCGGGGCCCACCAGGACCCAGTACTTC. Full variable domain (outside the CDR3, taken from reference TRBV15 and TRBJ2-5): DAMVIQNPRYQVTQFGKPVTLSCSQTLNHNVMYWYQQKSSQAPKLLFHYYDKDFNNEADTPDNFQSRRPNTSFCFLDIRSPGLGDTAMYLCATSRSGPTRTQYFGPGTRLLVL.

V usage is TRBV21-1 and J usage is TRBJ1-1; the table calls TRBD1, which could not be checked here. TRBV21-1 represents a pseudogene. This CDR3 has 17 amino acids. CDR3 in DNA: TGTGCCAGCAGATTAATCTACTCGGGGGGTATAGACACTGAAGCTTTCTTT. This gives the protein CASRLIYSGGIDTEAFF.